This entry features one T cell receptor beta chain sequence. Its antigen is as yet unknown. The sample comes from a study of T cells expressing NK-cell markers. Points from the study as a whole: NKG2C+ dominant clonotypes from roughly 6 donors made up roughly 1.0-8% of CD8+ T cells.

Germline values: CDR1 KGHDR, CDR2 SFDVKD. The CDR3 contains 14 residues. TCRdb re-called the 5' RACE reads and catalogs CDR3 proteins one per entry, DNA excluded. In total, the table holds about 430,000 distinct CDR3 sequences. Sequenced input: blood T cells: a sorted CD56 or NKG2C T cell subset, CD4+ or CD8+ T cells, or bulk PBMC T cells (not recorded which). The genes are TRBV24-1 and TRBJ1-2; TCRdb calls TRBD1, which cannot be checked without DNA. The TCR was taken from a woman between 45 and 65 years old in good health. The CDR3 is CATSDSDRTYGYTF.